These T cell receptor beta chains were read from a single sample in a study of T-cell reconstitution after alpha-beta-depleted transplantation in children. One entry per CDR3 protein, called by TCRdb with MiXCR from the PCR reads. Found here are around 250,000 distinct CDR3 sequences, approximately 9.8% of them singletons; the top ten hold roughly 9.1%. The material sequenced was PBMCs from the stem cell graft donor, taken from the stem cell graft. These receptor sequences come from a human donor who donated a stem cell graft to a child with SCID. The CDR3 runs from the conserved cysteine through the conserved F or W. The D gene is left open where the match is weak. Only some rows state a clone size, as once, few, many or a class for expanded clones.

j_call d_call v_call clone_size cdr3_nt cdr3_aa
TRBJ2-5 TRBD2 TRBV5-1 . TGCGCCAGCAGCTTGGAGCGGGGGGAGGAGACCCAGTACTTC CASSLERGEETQYF
TRBJ2-7 . TRBV2 . TGTGCCAGCTTACTTGACTTGAGCTCCTACGAGCAGTACTTC CASLLDLSSYEQYF
TRBJ2-2 . TRBV7-2 . TGTGCCAGCAGCTTACTTGATTATTTGAACACCGGGGAGCTGTTTTTT CASSLLDYLNTGELFF
TRBJ2-1 . TRBV9 few TGTGCCAGCAGCCCTAGTAGTTATGAGCAGTTCTTC CASSPSSYEQFF
TRBJ1-1 . TRBV10-3 few TGTGCCATCGGTGACGGGTCGAACACTGAAGCTTTCTTT CAIGDGSNTEAFF
TRBJ2-7 . TRBV20-1 . TGCAGTGCTAGAGATTGGGACTACGAGCAGTACTTC CSARDWDYEQYF
TRBJ2-1 TRBD2 TRBV4-2 . TGTGCCAGCAGCCAAAGGAAGGGGGCTAGCGGGGGGGCCACCCCGGCCGGCGAGCAGTTCTTC CASSQRKGASGGATPAGEQFF
TRBJ1-4 . TRBV7-6 . TGTGCCAGCAGCGGCGTACAGGGATTAAGTGAAAAACTGTTTTTT CASSGVQGLSEKLFF
TRBJ1-5 . TRBV12-3/TRBV12-4 many TGTGCCAGCAGCCGGGATGCGGTGAATCAGCCCCAGCATTTT CASSRDAVNQPQHF
TRBJ2-2 . TRBV12-3/TRBV12-4 . TGTGCCAGCCCGACAGAATACACCGGGGAGCTGTTTTTT CASPTEYTGELFF
TRBJ2-1 TRBD2 TRBV24-1 . TGTGCCACCAGCTCCGTGACTAGCGGTTACAATGAGCAGTTCTTC CATSSVTSGYNEQFF
TRBJ2-1 . TRBV5-1 few TGCGCCAGCAGCTTGGCATCTCGAATCAATGAGCAGTTCTTC CASSLASRINEQFF
TRBJ2-2 . TRBV29-1 few TGCAGCGTTCAACAGGCGGACGGGGAGCTGTTTTTT CSVQQADGELFF
TRBJ2-1 . TRBV25-1 few TGTGCCAGCAGTGCTACCTCCGGGGGGCATGGAATAAGGAATGAGCAGTTCTTC CASSATSGGHGIRNEQFF
TRBJ1-3 . TRBV5-8 few TGTGCCAGCAGCTTTGGACAGAAGGGCCCTGGAAACACCATATATTTT CASSFGQKGPGNTIYF
TRBJ2-1 TRBD2 TRBV12-3/TRBV12-4 . TGTGCCAGCAGTTTAACTAGCGGGGGGGGCGAGGCCTACAATGAGCAGTTCTTC CASSLTSGGGEAYNEQFF
TRBJ1-4 . TRBV27 . TGTGCCAGCAGTTTCTCAAGGAATGAAAAACTGTTTTTT CASSFSRNEKLFF
TRBJ2-7 TRBD2 TRBV6-1 many TGTGCCAGCAGTCTGAGCGGGGGCTCCTACGAGCAGTACTTC CASSLSGGSYEQYF
TRBJ1-1 TRBD1 TRBV5-1 . TGCGCCAGCAGCTTGCAGACAGGGCTCAACACTGAAGCTTTCTTT CASSLQTGLNTEAFF
TRBJ1-1 . TRBV5-1 many TGCGCCAGCAGCTTGGATGGCAGAGGGGAAGCTTTCTTT CASSLDGRGEAFF
TRBJ2-3 . TRBV7-2 few TGTGCCAGCAGCTGGAGGGCCGATAGCACAGATACGCAGTATTTT CASSWRADSTDTQYF
TRBJ2-7 . TRBV20-1 . TGCAGTGCTAGCCCCGCTTTGGGGATTGGCTACGAGCAGTACTTC CSASPALGIGYEQYF
TRBJ2-1 TRBD1 TRBV5-6 . TGTGCCAGCAGCTTACCGGGACAGGGGAATTACAATGAGCAGTTCTTC CASSLPGQGNYNEQFF
TRBJ2-7 . TRBV7-3 . TGTGCCAGCAGCTCAGGTCTCGAGCAGTACTTC CASSSGLEQYF
TRBJ2-1 . TRBV6-1 . TGTGCCAGCAGCGTACTTAACCAGGATGAGCAGTTCTTC CASSVLNQDEQFF
TRBJ1-5 . TRBV5-6 few TGTGCCAGCAGACCTAGTAGGGGCAATCAGCCCCAGCATTTT CASRPSRGNQPQHF
TRBJ1-3 . TRBV11-2 . TGTGCCACCGGACAGATCCCTGGAAACACCATATATTTT CATGQIPGNTIYF
TRBJ1-1 . TRBV3-1 . TGTGCCAGCAGCCAAGATACGGGCCGGGATGAAGCTTTCTTT CASSQDTGRDEAFF
TRBJ2-1 TRBD1 TRBV10-2 . TGCGCCAGCAGCCCCACTCAGGGGGCAGGGCCTGGGAATGAGCAGTTCTTC CASSPTQGAGPGNEQFF
TRBJ2-7 TRBD1 TRBV15 many TGTGCCACCAGCGAGGGACAGGGGGGCCTCTACGAGCAGTACTTC CATSEGQGGLYEQYF
TRBJ2-3 . TRBV5-1 . TGCGCCAGCAGGGAATCCCCTAGCGTGGTGGGAACGCAGTATTTT CASRESPSVVGTQYF
TRBJ2-1 . TRBV12-3/TRBV12-4 few TGTGCCATCTCTATTGCCGGACAAAAAAGCAATGAGCAGTTCTTC CAISIAGQKSNEQFF
TRBJ2-5 . TRBV3-1 . TGTGCCAGCAGCCAAGGGAAGATTAGTCGAGAGACCCAGTACTTC CASSQGKISRETQYF
TRBJ2-1 TRBD2 TRBV7-6 . TGTGCCAGCAGCTCGACTAGCGGGGGAAATGGCGATGAGCAGTTCTTC CASSSTSGGNGDEQFF
TRBJ2-6 . TRBV19 . TGTGCCAGTCAGTCCACTCGCTCTGGGGCCAACGTCCTGACTTTC CASQSTRSGANVLTF
TRBJ2-1 . TRBV5-1 . TGCGCCAGCAGCTTGTCAGGTGCGGTCTCCTACAATGAGCAGTTCTTC CASSLSGAVSYNEQFF
TRBJ2-7 TRBD1 TRBV10-1 . TGCGCCAGCAGTGAGGCGCGACAGGGTCAACTGTACTTC CASSEARQGQLYF
TRBJ1-1 . TRBV7-3 many TGTGCCAGCAGCTCACGTGGGAGGGGTGAAGCTTTCTTT CASSSRGRGEAFF
TRBJ2-3 . TRBV21-1 . TGTGCCAGCAGCTCCATAGCGGGGGGCCATCGGCCCGAGGATAGCACAGATACGCAGTATTTT CASSSIAGGHRPEDSTDTQYF
TRBJ2-7 TRBD2 TRBV11-2 . TGTGCCAGCAGCTTAGAGGCAGCGGGGGCTACGTGGGAGCAGTACTTC CASSLEAAGATWEQYF
TRBJ2-7 TRBD1 TRBV10-1 . TGCGCCAGCAGCCCGGTTACAGGGGACGACGAGCAGTACTTC CASSPVTGDDEQYF
TRBJ2-3 . TRBV24-1 few TGTGCCACCAGTGATTCTACTAGAGGCACAGATACGCAGTATTTT CATSDSTRGTDTQYF
TRBJ2-4 . TRBV7-6 . TGTGCCAGCAGCCTGGACCAGACTGGGAACATTCAGTACTTC CASSLDQTGNIQYF